This TCR beta chain was obtained from a study of radiation and T cells in renal cell carcinoma. Study-level points and caveats: Top tumor clonotypes rose in blood 2 weeks post-radiation, then contracted.

Data came from immunoSEQ multiplex PCR; TCRdb stores just in-frame clones and leaves some out. The sample includes about 16,000 clones, about half of them seen just once. Remarks on this clone: The antigen remains undetermined.

V was trimmed by 7 bases and J by 6 bases, leaving 25 bases between them. Germline-derived CDR1 and CDR2 are MDHEN and SYDVKM. The CDR3 has 17 amino acids. Treatment denoted: 15 Gy SBRT to primary tumor, nephrectomy 4 weeks later. Nephrectomy followed 15 Gy stereotactic body radiation by 4 weeks. The chain employs TRBV28 and TRBJ2-1; D unclear. The sequenced sample was tumor tissue, obtained from a patient whose treatment included radiotherapy and nephrectomy. This sequence was found in a woman in her fifties or sixties with renal cell carcinoma. CDR3 in amino acids: CASNQDLGARIRNEQFF. CDR3 DNA sequence: TGTGCCAGCAACCAAGATCTAGGTGCGCGGATTCGCAATGAGCAGTTCTTC. Full variable domain (remainder filled in from reference TRBV28 and TRBJ2-1): DVKVTQSSRYLVKRTGEKVFLECVQDMDHENMFWYRQDPGLGLRLIYFSYDVKMKEKGDIPEGYSVSREKKERFSLILESASTNQTSMYLCASNQDLGARIRNEQFFGPGTRLTVL.